This TCR beta chain comes out of a study of CD8 T cells in Susac syndrome. RNA, at about 0.45 to 1 ug, was reverse transcribed with random hexamers. Amplification of TCR beta CDR3 by immunoSEQ multiplex PCR spanned 54 Vbeta and 13 Jbeta. MiXCR was run by TCRdb on the immunoSEQ multiplex PCR reads, yielding one entry per CDR3 protein. Of about 140,000 distinct CDR3 sequences listed, 94% were seen once; the top ten hold 0.27%. This CDR3 is built from 14 residues. Looked up from germline, CDR1 is MNHEY and CDR2 is SMNVEV (reference sequence). Trimming cost V 6 bases and J 5 bases; bases outside gene matches: 5. Negative isolation was used for CD8+ and CD4+ T cells, and FACS enrichment was applied to TEMRA cells.

The V gene is TRBV27, the J gene TRBJ1-5; 9 nucleotides align to TRBD1. This clonotype was sampled from a human donor in good health. Input material: CD8+ T cells from PBMCs. The chain's CDR3 is CASSHRTGDQPQHF. CDR3 nucleotide sequence: TGTGCCAGCAGCCACCGGACAGGGGATCAGCCCCAGCATTTT.